This TCR beta chain was sequenced in a study of control samples from healthy donors and cancer patients. Germline CDR1 is MNHNS and CDR2 is SASEGT. Trimming removed 2 bases at V and 4 bases at J, with 5 bases between. The CDR3 has 12 amino acids. This table comes from immunoSEQ multiplex PCR, and its TCRdb copy is limited to in-frame clones, with some not included. The sample consists of 45,000 to 60,000 clones, about four fifths of them appearing once. This TCR derives from a man aged 70 or older in good health. The chain uses TRBV6-1 and TRBJ1-1, with D unclear. Source material: blood. DNA for the CDR3: TGTGCCAGCAGTGAACAGGCCACTGAAGCTTTCTTT. It yields the protein CASSEQATEAFF.